A selection of T cell receptor beta chains follows, all from one sample in a study of shared clonotypes between healthy human individuals. The assay was immunoSEQ multiplex PCR, and TCRdb's table has in-frame clones only and misses some. The sample records some 2,100,000 clones, 90% to 95% being singletons. Sequencing used naive CD8+ T cells from PBMCs. The receptors were sampled from a man aged 18 to 30 in good health. Some clones in this sample may be carry-over from other donors' samples. Each CDR3 is given with its conserved first and last residue. The D gene is left open where the match is weak. The listing skips clone size in some rows; elsewhere it reads once, few, many or a size class.

d_call clone_size j_call cdr3_length v_call cdr3_aa cdr3_nt
. . TRBJ2-1 13 TRBV7-9 CASSLPGSNEQFF TGTGCCAGCAGCTTACCGGGTTCAAATGAGCAGTTCTTC
TRBD1 once TRBJ2-3 13 TRBV28 CASSLSRQGTQYF TGTGCCAGCAGTTTATCCCGACAGGGGACGCAGTATTTT
. . TRBJ2-7 12 TRBV10-2 CASRGLHGEQYF TGCGCCAGCAGGGGCTTACATGGCGAGCAGTACTTC
. . TRBJ2-2 15 TRBV13 CASSLRGVNTGELFF TGTGCCAGCAGCTTAAGGGGAGTTAACACCGGGGAGCTGTTTTTT
. . TRBJ2-1 13 TRBV7-7 CASSRTPSGEQFF TGTGCCAGCAGCCGGACCCCGTCGGGAGAGCAGTTCTTC
. . TRBJ2-5 14 TRBV6-5 CASSYFPGQETQYF TGTGCCAGCAGTTATTTTCCAGGACAAGAGACCCAGTACTTC
. . TRBJ1-4 15 TRBV9 CASSVGKGGNEKLFF TGTGCCAGCAGCGTAGGAAAGGGCGGGAATGAAAAACTGTTTTTT
TRBD2 . TRBJ2-1 17 TRBV28 CASRPTGRTSGRRGQFF TGTGCCAGCAGGCCGACAGGGAGGACTAGCGGGAGAAGGGGGCAGTTCTTC
TRBD2 . TRBJ2-3 14 TRBV19 CASRVAGASDTQYF TGTGCCAGTAGGGTAGCGGGAGCCTCAGATACGCAGTATTTT
TRBD1 once TRBJ1-1 18 TRBV27 CASSLSDRAGGPDTEAFF TGTGCCAGCAGTTTATCGGACAGGGCAGGAGGACCGGACACTGAAGCTTTCTTT
. . TRBJ1-4 15 TRBV15 CATSRGVSGNEKLFF TGTGCCACCAGCAGAGGGGTTAGTGGGAATGAAAAACTGTTTTTT
. . TRBJ2-4 13 TRBV28 CASSLTVTNIQYF TGTGCCAGCAGTTTAACGGTAACGAACATTCAGTACTTC